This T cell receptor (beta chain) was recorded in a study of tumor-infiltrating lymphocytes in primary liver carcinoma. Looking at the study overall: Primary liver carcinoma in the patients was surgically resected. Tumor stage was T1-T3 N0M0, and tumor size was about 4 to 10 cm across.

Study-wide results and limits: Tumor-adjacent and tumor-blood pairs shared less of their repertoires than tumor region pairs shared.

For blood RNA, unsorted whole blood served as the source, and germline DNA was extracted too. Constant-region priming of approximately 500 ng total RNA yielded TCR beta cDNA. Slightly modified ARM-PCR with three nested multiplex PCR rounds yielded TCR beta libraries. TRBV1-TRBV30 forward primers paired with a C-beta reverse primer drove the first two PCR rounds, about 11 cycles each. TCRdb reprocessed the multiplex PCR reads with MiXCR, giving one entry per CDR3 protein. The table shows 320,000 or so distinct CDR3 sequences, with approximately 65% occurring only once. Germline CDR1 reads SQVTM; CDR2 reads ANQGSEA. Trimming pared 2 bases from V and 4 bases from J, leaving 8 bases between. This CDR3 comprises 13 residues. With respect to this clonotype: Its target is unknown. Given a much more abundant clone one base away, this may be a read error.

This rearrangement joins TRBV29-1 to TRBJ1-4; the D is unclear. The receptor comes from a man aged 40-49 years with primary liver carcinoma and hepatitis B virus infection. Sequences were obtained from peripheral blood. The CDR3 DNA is TGCAGCGTTGAAAGACTGGGTAATGAAAAACTGTTTTTT. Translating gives CSVERLGNEKLFF.